These 14 T cell receptor beta chains came from one sample sequenced in a study of T cells in Graves' hyperthyroidism and ophthalmopathy. The source material, RNA transcripts, was used to amplify TCR beta CDR3 regions. TCR CDR3 underwent first-round RT-PCR with the HTBI primer set. TCRdb recomputed calls from the multiplex PCR reads with MiXCR, one row per CDR3 protein. The sample contains around 400,000 distinct CDR3 sequences, 15% of which appear only once. Sequenced material: blood. Every receptor here comes from a woman in her fifties or sixties with Graves' ophthalmopathy.

This clonotype was recorded at least ten times. J is TRBJ2-1 and V is TRBV5-1, with D tentatively TRBD1 (5 bases). Germline-derived CDR1 and CDR2 are SGHRS and YFSETQ. V was pared by 4 bases and J by 9 bases, with 17 bases between. This CDR3 is built from 14 residues. This chain's CDR3 is CASSPTQGKGEQFF. CDR3 bases: TGCGCCAGCAGCCCCACCCAGGGTAAGGGTGAGCAGTTCTTC.

This clonotype was detected ten times or more. This rearrangement joins TRBV4-1 to TRBJ1-1, with D uncertain. The CDR3 has 15 amino acids. Germline assignment: CDR1 MGHRA and CDR2 YSYEKL. V lost 0 bases and J lost 3, with 11 bases in between. The CDR3 is CASSQDSGSDTEAFF. The CDR3 DNA reads as TGCGCCAGCAGCCAAGATTCCGGCTCGGACACTGAAGCTTTCTTT.

This clonotype came up many times. The chain recombines TRBV12-3 or TRBV12-4 with TRBJ2-1; a weak D match, TRBD1 (6 bases). The CDR3 is 17 residues long. Trimming pared 2 bases from V and 1 base from J, leaving 15 bases between. CDR3 amino acids: CASSLKLAGVSYNEQFF. Written as DNA, the CDR3 is TGTGCCAGCAGTTTAAAGTTGGCAGGGGTATCCTACAATGAGCAGTTCTTC.

The table lists this clonotype with many counts. This chain connects TRBV18 to TRBJ1-1, with D unclear. CDR1 and CDR2 from the germline V gene are KGHSH and LQKENI. CDR3 length: 13 residues. Trimming cost V 3 bases and J 10 bases, with 15 bases left between them. CDR3 nucleotides: TGTGCCAGCTCACCTGAAGGCTTCCAAGGAGCTTTCTTT. This translates into CASSPEGFQGAFF.

This clonotype was counted a few times. This rearrangement joins TRBV9 to TRBJ2-1, with 9 bases fitting TRBD2. The CDR3 contains 17 residues. Germline lookup yields CDR1 SGDLS and CDR2 YYNGEE. With 0 bases clipped from V and 4 bases from J, the junction kept 8 bases outside the gene matches. In DNA, the CDR3 is TGTGCCAGCAGCGTAGCTACCCTAGCGGGAAGATACAATGAGCAGTTCTTC. Amino acid sequence: CASSVATLAGRYNEQFF.

This clonotype was counted many times. The rearrangement links TRBV20-1 to TRBJ2-4, with 11 bases identical to TRBD2. The CDR3 loop spans 19 amino acids. Unmatched junction bases numbered 15, after V lost 5 bases and J lost 0 bases. Germline values: CDR1 DFQATT, CDR2 SNEGSKA (reference sequence). Here the CDR3 reads CSAPQSGTSGSLAKNIQYF. DNA of the CDR3: TGCAGTGCTCCACAATCCGGGACTAGCGGATCCTTAGCCAAAAACATTCAGTACTTC.

This clonotype was observed a few times. The rearrangement links TRBV6-1 to TRBJ1-4; 7 bases are shared with TRBD1. V lost 7 bases, J lost 4 bases, and 6 bases stayed unmatched. The germline V gene encodes CDR1 MNHNS and CDR2 SASEGT. The CDR3 contains 14 residues. CDR3 sequence reads: CASTRTGLNEKLFF. The CDR3 DNA sequence: TGTGCCAGCACCCGGACAGGCCTTAATGAAAAACTGTTTTTT.

This clonotype was seen many times. V and J are TRBV27 and TRBJ2-5; 11 bases fit TRBD1. V trimming: 3 bases; J trimming: 5 bases; junction bases outside the gene matches: 2. The germline CDR1 and CDR2 sequences are MNHEY and SMNVEV (reference sequence). The CDR3 is 14 amino acids. DNA for the CDR3: TGTGCCAGCAGTTTGGGGACAGGGGGTGAGACCCAGTACTTC. As protein: CASSLGTGGETQYF.

At least ten counts were recorded for this clonotype. V usage is TRBV12-3 or TRBV12-4 and J usage is TRBJ2-2; D remains ambiguous. The CDR3 runs to 14 residues. The V end lost 8 bases, the J end lost 4 bases, and 14 bases lay between the germline ends. CDR3 coding DNA: TGTGCCAGCTCCCCGGACGCCTCCACCGGGGAGCTGTTTTTT. Its translation: CASSPDASTGELFF.

This clonotype was detected only a few times. The conserved phenylalanine or tryptophan is not found at the CDR3 terminus, so this likely reflects a read error. The chain is built from TRBV6-1 and TRBJ2-7; a possible D gene is TRBD1 (5 bases). This CDR3 is built from 14 residues. The germline gives CDR1 MNHNS, CDR2 SASEGT. CDR3 residues: CASSEKGNSHEQYL. CDR3 DNA sequence: TGTGCCAGCAGTGAAAAGGGGAACTCCCACGAGCAGTACCTC.

This clonotype has a count of ten or more. J is TRBJ2-1 and V is TRBV20-1; 7 bases map to TRBD2. V gave up 1 base and J gave up 3 bases; unmatched junction bases: 6. This CDR3 contains 15 residues. The germline CDR1 and CDR2 sequences are DFQATT and SNEGSKA (reference sequence). In nucleotides, the CDR3 is TGCAGTGCTAGAGTTCCGGGGGGAGGCTACAATGAGCAGTTCTTC. This translates into CSARVPGGGYNEQFF.

This clonotype was detected a few times. V usage is TRBV11-2 and J usage is TRBJ2-5; 7 nucleotides match TRBD1. Germline loops: CDR1 SGHAT, CDR2 FQNNGV. This CDR3 spans 14 amino acids. V lost 6 bases, J lost 5 bases, and 9 bases stayed unmatched. This CDR3 is CASSIGGRGETQYF. CDR3 nucleotide sequence: TGTGCCAGCAGTATAGGGGGCAGGGGGGAGACCCAGTACTTC.

Ten or more counts support this clonotype. The chain carries TRBV28 and TRBJ1-1; the match to TRBD1 covers 8 bases. CDR1 MDHEN and CDR2 SYDVKM come from the germline V gene. CDR3 length: 15 amino acids. V was pared by 5 bases and J by 2 bases, with 7 bases of the junction left unmatched. The CDR3 nucleotides read TGTGCCAGCAGTAACCGGGACAGGATTAACACTGAAGCTTTCTTT. Translated, it gives CASSNRDRINTEAFF.

As regards this clonotype: Because it lacks the conserved phenylalanine or tryptophan at the end, this CDR3 is likely a read error. The chain couples TRBV12-3 or TRBV12-4 to TRBJ1-5; 8 bases fit TRBD1. The CDR3 contains 15 residues. The J segment lost 7 bases and the V segment lost 7 bases, leaving 12 bases of the junction unmatched. The CDR3 nucleotides read TGTGCCAGCACCCCGACAGGGGCCAAGGGGCAGCCCCAGCATTCT. Translation: CASTPTGAKGQPQHS.